Below are 32 T cell receptor beta chains sequenced from a single sample in a study of early T cells in non-severe SARS-CoV-2 infection. Via MiXCR, TCRdb re-called the 5' RACE reads, giving one row per CDR3 protein. This sample has tens of thousands of distinct CDR3 sequences, with around 13% found just once. Sequenced sample: whole blood. These receptors came from an adult who was a healthcare worker with PCR-confirmed SARS-CoV-2 infection or an uninfected control (not recorded which).

This clonotype was recorded a few times. V is TRBV28 and J is TRBJ2-1; D is unresolved. The CDR3 spans 17 residues. Germline lookup yields CDR1 MDHEN and CDR2 SYDVKM. Trimming removed 7 bases from V and 7 bases from J, with 26 bases in between. The CDR3 coding sequence is TGTGCCAGCAATTTGGCGTCGACCGCTCCGATTGGTAATGAGCAGTTCTTC. Translated, it gives CASNLASTAPIGNEQFF.

This clonotype occurred many times. The chain links TRBV18 to TRBJ1-2; D uncertain. Germline loops: CDR1 KGHSH, CDR2 LQKENI. CDR3 length equals 14 residues. V shed 0 bases and J shed 4 bases, with 9 bases lying between them. The CDR3 loop reads CASSPPWGTYGYTF. CDR3 nucleotide sequence: TGTGCCAGCTCACCACCGTGGGGTACCTATGGCTACACCTTC.

This clonotype was seen many times. This sequence joins TRBV2 and TRBJ2-7; 13 bases line up with TRBD2. The CDR3 is 15 residues long. CDR1 and CDR2 from the germline V gene are SNHLY and FYNNEI. V trimming: 4 bases; J trimming: 2 bases; junction bases outside the gene matches: 2. CDR3 in DNA: TGTGCCAGCAGTGGACTAGCGGGGGGTACCTACGAGCAGTACTTC. It encodes CASSGLAGGTYEQYF.

This clonotype was seen at least ten times. The chain has TRBV10-3 and TRBJ1-1, with 8 bases identical to TRBD1. The germline CDR1 and CDR2 sequences are ENHRY and SYGVKD. The V segment lost 5 bases and the J segment 1 base; nucleotides outside the gene matches: 12. CDR3 length: 17 amino acids. DNA for the CDR3: TGTGCCATCAGTCGAGTGGCTACAGGGGGTAAGAACACTGAAGCTTTCTTT. This codes for CAISRVATGGKNTEAFF.

A few counts support this clonotype. This chain links TRBV7-8 with TRBJ2-5; D might be TRBD2 (6 bases). Trimming removed 5 bases from V and 5 bases from J, with 15 bases in between. The CDR3 totals 14 residues. Germline V lookup: CDR1 SGHVS, CDR2 FQNEAQ. The CDR3 spells CASSVSDGGETQYF. The CDR3 DNA reads as TGTGCCAGCAGCGTCTCAGACGGAGGGGAGACCCAGTACTTC.

There are a few counts of this clonotype. V gene TRBV20-1 combines with J gene TRBJ2-7; TRBD2 matches 9 bases. The CDR3 length is 15 residues. The ends lost 3 bases at V and 4 bases at J; junction bases unmatched: 10. CDR1 is DFQATT, CDR2 SNEGSKA, per germline (reference sequence). The CDR3 sequence: CSARVAGDPSYEQYF. CDR3 coding DNA: TGCAGTGCTAGGGTAGCGGGAGACCCGTCGTACGAGCAGTACTTC.

This clonotype was recorded many times. The gene calls are TRBV20-1 and TRBJ1-5; a possible D gene is TRBD1 (5 bases). The CDR3 spans 14 residues. V was shortened by 5 bases and J by 5 bases, with 16 bases between the two germline ends. Germline CDR1 is DFQATT and CDR2 is SNEGSKA (reference sequence). The CDR3: CSASPGYRDQPQHF. In DNA, the CDR3 is TGCAGTGCTTCACCAGGGTATAGGGATCAGCCCCAGCATTTT.

This clonotype was seen only a few times. The chain employs TRBV20-1 and TRBJ2-7; 10 nucleotides align to TRBD2. CDR1 DFQATT and CDR2 SNEGSKA come from the germline V gene (reference sequence). Trimming cost V 6 bases and J 4 bases; bases outside gene matches: 6. CDR3 length: 13 residues. The CDR3 spells CSAPGTSEYEQYF. In DNA, the CDR3 is TGCAGTGCCCCCGGGACTAGCGAGTACGAGCAGTACTTC.

The chain joins TRBV5-1 to TRBJ2-5; 9 bases match TRBD2. The germline gives CDR1 SGHRS, CDR2 YFSETQ. This CDR3 contains 16 residues. V dropped 1 base and J dropped 2; count of bases not matched to a gene: 6. CDR3 region: CASSLRAGGPQETQYF. The CDR3 DNA sequence: TGCGCCAGCAGCTTGCGAGCGGGGGGCCCACAAGAGACCCAGTACTTC.

Only a few counts were recorded for this clonotype. The genes are TRBV20-1 and TRBJ2-1, with D possibly matching TRBD2 (5 bases). Germline-derived CDR1 and CDR2 are DFQATT and SNEGSKA (reference sequence). CDR3 size: 14 residues. Trimming stripped 3 bases from V and 3 bases from J, with 12 bases between. The DNA of the CDR3 is TGCAGTGCTAGGATTAGCGTAAACTACAATGAGCAGTTCTTC. It translates to CSARISVNYNEQFF.

This clonotype has just a few counts. J is TRBJ2-1 and V is TRBV7-9; possibly TRBD1 for D (6 bases). The CDR3 runs to 16 residues. The V end was cut by 8 bases, the J end by 4 bases, with 21 bases between. Germline-derived CDR1 and CDR2 are SEHNR and FQNEAQ (reference sequence). The CDR3 DNA sequence: TGTGCCAGCCGCACCATACAGGGACCTCTGTACAATGAGCAGTTCTTC. It specifies CASRTIQGPLYNEQFF.

This clonotype was picked up many times. J is TRBJ2-3 and V is TRBV7-9; 7 bases match TRBD2. CDR1 SEHNR and CDR2 FQNEAQ come from the germline V gene (reference sequence). The length of the CDR3 is 16 residues. Trimming cost V 2 bases and J 4 bases; bases outside gene matches: 9. The CDR3 DNA reads as TGTGCCAGCAGCTTATTCGGGAGCGGGGCCGCAGATACGCAGTATTTT. As protein: CASSLFGSGAADTQYF. Filled out from reference TRBV7-9 and TRBJ2-3, the complete variable domain reads DTGVSQNPRHKITKRGQNVTFRCDPISEHNRLYWYRQTLGQGPEFLTYFQNEAQLEKSRLLSDRFSAERPKGSFSTLEIQRTEQGDSAMYLCASSLFGSGAADTQYFGPGTRLTVL.

V gene TRBV29-1 combines with J gene TRBJ2-1; TRBD1 matches 8 bases. Germline V gene data show CDR1 as SQVTM and CDR2 as ANQGSEA. The CDR3 runs to 13 residues. The V segment lost 3 bases and the J segment 12 bases; nucleotides outside the gene matches: 10. The CDR3, as DNA: TGCAGCGTTGAGACAGGGGAGTACGTTTGGCAGTTCTTC. Encoded protein: CSVETGEYVWQFF.

This clonotype has a count of ten or more. This chain joins TRBV20-1 and TRBJ1-5, with D unclear. Germline CDR1 DFQATT, CDR2 SNEGSKA (reference sequence). The ends were cut back, 4 bases at V and 4 bases at J, with 8 bases in the middle. This CDR3 comprises 12 residues. Here the CDR3 reads CSAKYENQPQHF. The CDR3 bases are TGCAGTGCTAAGTACGAGAATCAGCCCCAGCATTTT.

The chain employs TRBV29-1 and TRBJ1-2; no firm D call. Germline CDR1 reads SQVTM; CDR2 reads ANQGSEA. The germline V and J ends were trimmed by 5 bases and 1 base, with 14 bases remaining between them. This CDR3 contains 14 residues. The CDR3 coding sequence is TGCAGCGTTAGGCCTCGAGCTTTTAACTATGGCTACACCTTC. Protein: CSVRPRAFNYGYTF.

This chain uses TRBV20-1 with TRBJ2-1, with 13 bases matching TRBD2. There are 17 residues in the CDR3. CDR1 is DFQATT and CDR2 is SNEGSKA in the germline V gene (reference sequence). Trimming took 6 bases from V and 0 from J; bases not matched to a gene: 8. CDR3 sequence reads: CSARLAGGRSSYNEQFF. CDR3 DNA: TGCAGTGCCCGACTAGCGGGGGGCCGTAGCTCCTACAATGAGCAGTTCTTC.

In this sample, this clonotype turned up many times. The genes are TRBV29-1 and TRBJ2-7, with D maybe TRBD1 (5 bases). The ends were cut back, 6 bases at V and 6 bases at J, with 18 bases in the middle. CDR3 length equals 13 residues. Looked up from germline, CDR1 is SQVTM and CDR2 is ANQGSEA. The CDR3 coding sequence is TGCAGCGTAGTTGGGGCTCCTGACCCCGAGCAGTACTTC. Its protein is CSVVGAPDPEQYF.

There are a few counts of this clonotype. J is TRBJ1-2 and V is TRBV7-2; D is perhaps TRBD1 (5 bases). Between the trimmed V and J ends, which lost 4 bases and 1 base, there was a span of 10 bases. The length of the CDR3 is 14 residues. Germline V gene data show CDR1 as SGHTA and CDR2 as FQGNSA. The CDR3 bases are TGTGCCAGCAGCTCCGGCCAGGGTAACTATGGCTACACCTTC. Its translation: CASSSGQGNYGYTF.

This clonotype was picked up many times. The chain combines TRBV3-1 with TRBJ2-4; 7 bases match TRBD2. CDR1 is LGHDT and CDR2 is YNNKEL in the germline V gene (reference sequence). This CDR3 is built from 16 residues. J gave up 7 bases and V 6 bases, and 15 bases lay outside the gene matches. The CDR3 protein is CASSLNRGVGRNIQYF. For the CDR3, the DNA is TGTGCCAGCAGTCTCAATCGGGGGGTAGGGAGGAACATTCAGTACTTC.

The V call is TRBV4-3, the J call TRBJ1-6; no clear D. The CDR3 contains 16 residues. The V gene lost 1 base and the J gene lost 5 bases, with 12 bases spanning the gap. Germline lookup yields CDR1 LGHNA and CDR2 YSLEER. CDR3 in amino acids: CASSQGPGVNNSPLHF. The CDR3, as DNA: TGCGCCAGCAGCCAAGGCCCCGGGGTTAATAATTCACCCCTCCACTTT.

This clonotype was seen repeatedly, ten times or more. V and J are TRBV7-2 and TRBJ1-4; 10 bases map to TRBD1. This CDR3 contains 16 residues. Germline V CDR1 and CDR2: SGHTA, FQGNSA. Trimming cost V 5 bases and J 6 bases; bases outside gene matches: 9. CDR3 DNA: TGTGCCAGCAGCGTCACCTCCGGGACAGGGGATGAAAAACTGTTTTTT. Translated, it gives CASSVTSGTGDEKLFF.

The sample holds a few counts of this clonotype. V is TRBV5-1 and J is TRBJ2-1, with 7 bases fitting TRBD2. The CDR3 length is 14 residues. Germline V gene lookup returns CDR1 SGHRS and CDR2 YFSETQ. The V gene end was trimmed by 4 bases and the J gene end by 7 bases; junction bases not matched to a gene: 8. CDR3 protein: CASSPTSATNEQFF. Here the CDR3 DNA reads TGCGCCAGCAGCCCTACTAGCGCTACTAATGAGCAGTTCTTC.

This clonotype has just a few counts. The chain couples TRBV6-2 or TRBV6-3 to TRBJ1-1; no definite D call. The V end was cut by 2 bases, the J end by 6 bases, with 4 bases between. Germline assignment: CDR1 MNHEY and CDR2 SVGEGT. The CDR3 has 11 amino acids. This chain's CDR3 is CASSYKAEAFF. The CDR3 region has the DNA TGTGCCAGCAGTTACAAGGCTGAAGCTTTCTTT.

With respect to this clonotype: This may be a read error: a much more frequent sequence differs by one nucleotide. The chain links TRBV28 to TRBJ1-2, with a tentative D call TRBD1 (5 bases). CDR1 is MDHEN, CDR2 SYDVKM, per germline. The CDR3 runs to 14 residues. In nucleotides, the CDR3 is TGTGCCAGCAGTTTACCCCAGGGTACCTATGACTACACCTTC. Protein product: CASSLPQGTYDYTF.

This clonotype has ten or more counts. The rearrangement links TRBV11-2 to TRBJ2-3, with a weak D call TRBD2 (6 bases). The CDR3 totals 17 residues. V lost 1 base and J lost 2, with 16 bases in between. CDR1 is SGHAT, CDR2 FQNNGV, per germline. The CDR3 loop reads CASSLVPGRLATDTQYF. In DNA form, the CDR3 reads TGTGCCAGCAGCTTAGTCCCAGGGAGGTTGGCCACAGATACGCAGTATTTT.

The rearrangement uses TRBV28 and TRBJ2-7; D may correspond to TRBD1 or TRBD2 (5 bases each). The V gene's germline CDR1 is MDHEN and CDR2 SYDVKM. The CDR3 sequence is 14 residues long. V was clipped by 6 bases and J by 6 bases, with 18 bases between them. The CDR3 sequence: CASSRTGTQLEQYF. The CDR3 region has the DNA TGTGCCAGCAGCCGAACCGGGACCCAACTCGAGCAGTACTTC.

This clonotype was observed many times. The chain is built from TRBV5-1 and TRBJ1-6; D gene unclear. V was clipped by 2 bases and J by 7 bases, with 7 bases between them. Looked up from germline, CDR1 is SGHRS and CDR2 is YFSETQ. The CDR3 loop spans 13 amino acids. CDR3 amino acids: CASSFNFNSPLHF. DNA for the CDR3: TGCGCCAGCAGCTTTAATTTCAATTCACCCCTCCACTTT.

As concerns this clonotype: This may stem from a read error, because a much larger clone lies one nucleotide away. The chain joins TRBV29-1 to TRBJ2-2, with 7 nucleotides matching TRBD1. V lost 5 bases and J lost 5; bases outside the gene matches: 5. The CDR3 has 13 amino acids. The germline CDR1 and CDR2 sequences are SQVTM and ANQGSEA. The CDR3 DNA reads TGCAGCGTTACCTCGACAGGGACCGGGGAGCTGTTTTTT. It encodes CSVTSTGTGELFF.

V and J are TRBV7-8 and TRBJ2-3; D call uncertain. The CDR3 covers 13 residues. CDR1 and CDR2 from the germline V gene are SGHVS and FQNEAQ. Trimming stripped 4 bases from V and 3 bases from J, with 8 bases between. As DNA, the CDR3 is TGTGCCAGCAGCTCAACCTTAACAGATACGCAGTATTTT. Amino acids: CASSSTLTDTQYF.

The gene calls are TRBV7-3 and TRBJ2-7; perhaps TRBD1 as D (6 bases). This CDR3 is 15 amino acids long. V was clipped by 2 bases and J by 3 bases, with 14 bases between them. Germline CDR1 is SGHTA and CDR2 is FQGTGA. CDR3 loop: CASSLFPTGIYEQYF. DNA for the CDR3: TGTGCCAGCAGCTTATTTCCGACAGGCATCTACGAGCAGTACTTC.

This clonotype was observed many times. The chain combines TRBV7-8 with TRBJ1-1; the D is unclear. Germline CDR1 is SGHVS and CDR2 is FQNEAQ. This CDR3 is built from 13 residues. Trimming left V 2 bases short and J 5 bases short, with 9 bases between. This CDR3 reads CASSLSWGTEAFF. CDR3 DNA: TGTGCCAGCAGCTTAAGTTGGGGTACTGAAGCTTTCTTT.

The CDR3 sequence is CASSPGLAGPDEQFF. Written as DNA, the CDR3 is TGTGCCAGCAGTCCGGGACTAGCGGGGCCCGATGAGCAGTTCTTC. The chain combines TRBV27 with TRBJ2-1; 13 positions match TRBD2. The length of the CDR3 is 15 residues. With V trimmed by 5 bases and J by 8 bases, 6 bases remained unmatched. The germline V gene has CDR1 MNHEY and CDR2 SMNVEV (reference sequence).